Described below is a single TCR beta chain sequence and its context. This sample was included in a study of blood T cell repertoires in COVID-19. The table came from immunoSEQ multiplex PCR; TCRdb's copy has only in-frame clones and leaves some out. The sample yields about 34,000 clones, 90% seen once. The sample comprised peripheral blood. The sequence was obtained from an elderly man with acute or convalescent COVID-19.

The CDR3, as DNA: TGTGCCAGCAGCCAAGTCCTAGGGGGGGGCGGTGCGGAAGAGACCCAGTACTTC. Its protein product is CASSQVLGGGGAEETQYF. J is TRBJ2-5 and V is TRBV3-1 (or the pseudogene TRBV3-2), with D maybe TRBD2 (7 bases). Trimming left V 1 base short and J 3 bases short, with 21 bases between. CDR1 LGHDT and CDR2 YNNKEL come from the germline V gene (reference sequence). The length of the CDR3 is 18 residues.